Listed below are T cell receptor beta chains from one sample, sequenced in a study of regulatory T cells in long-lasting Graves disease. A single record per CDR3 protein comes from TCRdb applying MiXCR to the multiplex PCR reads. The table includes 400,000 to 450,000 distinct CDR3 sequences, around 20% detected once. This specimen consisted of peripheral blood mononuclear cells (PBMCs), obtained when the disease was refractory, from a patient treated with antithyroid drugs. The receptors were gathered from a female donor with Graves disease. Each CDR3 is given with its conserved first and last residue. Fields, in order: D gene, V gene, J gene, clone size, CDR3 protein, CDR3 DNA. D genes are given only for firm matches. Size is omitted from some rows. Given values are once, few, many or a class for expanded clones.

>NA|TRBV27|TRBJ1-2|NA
CASSEVPMVAHGYTF
TGTGCCAGCAGTGAGGTCCCCATGGTGGCGCACGGCTACACCTTC
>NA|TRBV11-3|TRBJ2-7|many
CASSSGQGNSYEQYF
TGTGCCAGCTCCAGCGGGCAGGGGAACTCCTACGAGCAGTACTTC
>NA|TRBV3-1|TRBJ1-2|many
CASSQDKNYGYTF
TGTGCCAGCAGCCAAGATAAGAACTATGGCTACACCTTC
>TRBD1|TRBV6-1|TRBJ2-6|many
CASSSQGFSGANVLTF
TGTGCCAGCAGTTCACAGGGGTTTAGTGGGGCCAACGTCCTGACTTTC
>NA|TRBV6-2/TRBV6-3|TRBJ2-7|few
CASRLEEIYEQYF
TGTGCCAGCAGACTAGAGGAGATATACGAGCAGTACTTC
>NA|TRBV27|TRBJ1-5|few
CASSPSGTAQPQHF
TGTGCCAGCAGTCCCTCCGGGACCGCGCAGCCCCAGCATTTT
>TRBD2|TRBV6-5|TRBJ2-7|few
CASSYASGRLGYEQYF
TGTGCCAGCAGTTATGCTAGCGGGAGACTGGGATACGAGCAGTACTTC
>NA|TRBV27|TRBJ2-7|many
CASSLLGGLGEQYF
TGTGCCAGCAGTTTACTTGGGGGGCTCGGTGAGCAGTACTTC
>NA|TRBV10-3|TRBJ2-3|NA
CAISTGSEDTQYF
TGTGCCATCAGTACGGGTAGTGAAGATACGCAGTATTTT
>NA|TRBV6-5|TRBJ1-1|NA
CASSYGDVWTEAFF
TGTGCCAGCAGTTACGGGGATGTATGGACTGAAGCTTTCTTT
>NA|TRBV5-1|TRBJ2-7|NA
CASSRGSPYEQYF
TGCGCCAGCAGCCGGGGGTCCCCCTACGAGCAGTACTTC
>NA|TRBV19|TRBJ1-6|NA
CASSRRADNSPLHF
TGTGCCAGTAGTAGACGGGCCGATAATTCACCCCTCCACTTT
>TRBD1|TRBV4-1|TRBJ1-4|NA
CASSQDGQGYEKLFF
TGCGCCAGCAGCCAAGATGGACAGGGTTATGAAAAACTGTTTTTT
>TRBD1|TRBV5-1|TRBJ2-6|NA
CATRQGGTGANVLTF
TGCGCCACCAGACAGGGGGGAACTGGGGCCAACGTCCTGACTTTC
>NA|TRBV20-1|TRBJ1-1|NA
CSAPNLGRTEAFF
TGCAGTGCCCCCAACCTTGGGCGCACTGAAGCTTTCTTT
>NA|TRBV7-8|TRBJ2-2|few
CASSLRQASGELFF
TGTGCCAGCAGCTTACGACAGGCCTCCGGGGAGCTGTTTTTT
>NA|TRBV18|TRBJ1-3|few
CASSPPVSGNTIYF
TGTGCCAGCTCACCACCAGTATCTGGAAACACCATATATTTT
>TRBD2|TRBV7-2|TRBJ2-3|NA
CASSLWGLAGVGTDTQYF
TGTGCCAGCAGCTTATGGGGACTAGCGGGAGTAGGCACAGATACGCAGTATTTT
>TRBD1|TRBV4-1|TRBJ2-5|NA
CASGQQGVGETQYF
TGCGCCAGCGGCCAACAGGGGGTTGGGGAGACCCAGTACTTC
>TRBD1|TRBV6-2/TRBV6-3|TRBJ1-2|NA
CAGSYSRGQGGSYGYTF
TGTGCCGGCAGTTACTCGAGGGGACAGGGGGGAAGCTATGGCTACACCTTC
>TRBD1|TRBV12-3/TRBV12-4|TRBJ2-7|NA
CASRPTSGGDEQYF
TGTGCCAGCAGGCCTACCTCAGGGGGCGACGAGCAGTACTTC
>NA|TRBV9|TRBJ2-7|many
CASSVGTGLYEQYF
TGTGCCAGCAGCGTTGGTACGGGGCTCTACGAGCAGTACTTC
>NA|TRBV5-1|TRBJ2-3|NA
CASSWRGQSTDTQYF
TGCGCCAGCAGCTGGAGGGGACAGAGCACAGATACGCAGTATTTT
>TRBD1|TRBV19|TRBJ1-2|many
CASSEKQGIDGYTF
TGTGCCAGTAGTGAAAAACAGGGGATTGACGGCTACACCTTC
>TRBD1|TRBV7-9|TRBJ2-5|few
CASRRTGGETQYF
TGTGCCAGCAGACGGACAGGGGGAGAGACCCAGTACTTC
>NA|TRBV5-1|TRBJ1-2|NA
CASSLGGYGYGYTF
TGCGCCAGCAGCTTGGGGGGTTACGGGTACGGCTACACCTTC
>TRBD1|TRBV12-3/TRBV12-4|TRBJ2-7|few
CASSQTQGALGAGQYF
TGTGCCAGCAGTCAAACACAGGGGGCCCTAGGTGCCGGGCAGTACTTC
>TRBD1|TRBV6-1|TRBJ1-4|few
CASRGRTGVPNEKLFF
TGTGCCAGCAGAGGAAGGACAGGGGTCCCGAATGAAAAACTGTTTTTT
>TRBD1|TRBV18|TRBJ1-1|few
CASSDDRGKNTEAFF
TGTGCCAGCTCAGACGACAGGGGGAAGAACACTGAAGCTTTCTTT
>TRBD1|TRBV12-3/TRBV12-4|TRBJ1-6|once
CASSSNRGNSPLHF
TGTGCCAGCAGCTCAAACAGGGGGAATTCACCCCTCCACTTT
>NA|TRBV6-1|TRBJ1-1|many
CASSEDVNTEAFF
TGTGCCAGCAGCGAGGACGTGAACACTGAAGCTTTCTTT
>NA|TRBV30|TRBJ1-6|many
CAWNRGDSPLHF
TGTGCCTGGAATCGCGGGGACTCACCCCTCCACTTT
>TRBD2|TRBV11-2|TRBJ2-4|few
CASSLERTSAGIQYF
TGTGCCAGCAGCTTAGAACGGACTAGCGCCGGCATTCAGTACTTC
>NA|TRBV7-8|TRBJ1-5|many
CASSQNRDQPQHF
TGTGCCAGCAGTCAAAACAGAGATCAGCCCCAGCATTTT
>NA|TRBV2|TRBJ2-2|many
CASSPDGTGELFF
TGTGCCAGCAGCCCGGACGGCACCGGGGAGCTGTTTTTT
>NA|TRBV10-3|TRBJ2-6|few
CAIRPYGGQIRSGANVLTF
TGTGCCATCAGACCCTACGGGGGACAGATTCGCTCTGGGGCCAACGTCCTGACTTTC
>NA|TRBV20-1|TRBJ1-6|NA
CSARDRRQGALPLHF
TGCAGTGCTAGAGATAGGCGCCAGGGAGCTCTGCCCCTCCACTTT
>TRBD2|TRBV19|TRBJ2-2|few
CASSKLAGAGTGELFF
TGTGCCAGTAGTAAATTAGCGGGAGCGGGAACCGGGGAGCTGTTTTTT
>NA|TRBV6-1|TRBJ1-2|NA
CASRTLGRGGYTF
TGTGCCAGCAGGACTTTGGGGCGCGGAGGCTACACCTTC
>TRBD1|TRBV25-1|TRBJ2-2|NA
CASRGTGLGNTGELFF
TGTGCCAGCAGAGGGACAGGATTGGGGAACACCGGGGAGCTGTTTTTT
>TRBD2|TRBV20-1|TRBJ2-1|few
CSARDAKREGAYNEQFF
TGCAGTGCTAGAGATGCCAAGCGGGAGGGCGCCTACAATGAGCAGTTCTTC
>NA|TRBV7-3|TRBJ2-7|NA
CASSWDGGYEQYF
TGTGCCAGCAGCTGGGACGGTGGCTACGAGCAGTACTTC
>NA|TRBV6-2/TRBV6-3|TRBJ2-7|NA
CASSEGRASSYEQYF
TGTGCCAGCAGTGAAGGGCGGGCTAGCTCCTACGAGCAGTACTTC
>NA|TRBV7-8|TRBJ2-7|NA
CASSLGLGNIYEQYF
TGTGCCAGCAGCTTAGGGTTGGGTAACATCTACGAGCAGTACTTC
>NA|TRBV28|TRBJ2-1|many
CASSFGGGGNEQFF
TGTGCCAGCAGTTTTGGGGGAGGGGGTAATGAGCAGTTCTTC
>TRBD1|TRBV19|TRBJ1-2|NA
CASKPGQGNYGYTF
TGTGCCAGTAAACCGGGACAGGGGAACTATGGCTACACCTTC
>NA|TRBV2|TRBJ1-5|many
CASSESRGRYGQPQHF
TGTGCCAGCAGTGAATCACGAGGGCGGTACGGTCAGCCCCAGCATTTT
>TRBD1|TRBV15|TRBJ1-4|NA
CATSRDRGPEKLFF
TGTGCCACCAGCCGGGACAGGGGACCTGAAAAACTGTTTTTT
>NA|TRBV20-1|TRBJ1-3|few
CSLFGGNTIYF
TGCAGTCTCTTCGGTGGAAACACCATATATTTT
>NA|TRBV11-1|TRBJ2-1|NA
CASKAGTSPYNEQFF
TGTGCCAGCAAAGCCGGGACCTCCCCCTACAATGAGCAGTTCTTC
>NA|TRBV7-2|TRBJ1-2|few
CASSFTGTYGYTF
TGTGCCAGCAGCTTTACAGGGACCTATGGCTACACCTTC
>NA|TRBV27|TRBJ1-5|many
CASSPRARPNQPQHF
TGTGCCAGCAGTCCTCGGGCCAGGCCTAACCAGCCCCAGCATTTT
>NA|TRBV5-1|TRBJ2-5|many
CASSPGTQETQYF
TGTGCCAGCAGCCCCGGGACCCAAGAGACCCAGTACTTC
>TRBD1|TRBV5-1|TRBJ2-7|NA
CASSLEGTGLLTYEQYF
TGCGCCAGCAGCTTGGAGGGGACAGGGTTGCTTACCTACGAGCAGTACTTC
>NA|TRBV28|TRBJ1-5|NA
CASSQFDDNEEPQHF
TGTGCCAGCAGCCAGTTTGACGATAATGAGGAGCCCCAGCATTTT
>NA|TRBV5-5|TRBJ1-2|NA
CASSLGRTPYGYTF
TGTGCCAGCAGCTTGGGCCGAACGCCCTATGGCTACACCTTC
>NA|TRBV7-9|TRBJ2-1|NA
CASSYKGYGNEQFF
TGTGCCAGCAGCTACAAGGGGTATGGCAATGAGCAGTTCTTC
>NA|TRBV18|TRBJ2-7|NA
CASSPETGSVEQYF
TGTGCCAGCTCACCAGAGACAGGTTCCGTGGAGCAGTACTTC
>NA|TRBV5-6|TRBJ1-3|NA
CASSQGANSGNTIYF
TGTGCCAGCAGCCAAGGGGCGAACTCTGGAAACACCATATATTTT